The 23 T cell receptor beta chains reported below all come from one sample, sequenced in a study of T cells in Graves' hyperthyroidism and ophthalmopathy. TCR beta CDR3 region amplification was performed from RNA transcripts. The primer set for the first-round RT-PCR of the TCR CDR3 was HTBI. One entry per CDR3 protein results from TCRdb running MiXCR on the multiplex PCR reads. The table lists 600,000 or so distinct CDR3 sequences, around 15% of them singletons. The sample was blood. The receptor set was obtained from a woman in her 30s with Graves' hyperthyroidism.

This clonotype was observed at least ten times. The chain recombines TRBV28 with TRBJ1-1; 8 positions match TRBD1. The length of the CDR3 is 15 residues. The trim removed 6 bases at V and 2 bases at J, leaving 8 bases unmatched. The germline V gene encodes CDR1 MDHEN and CDR2 SYDVKM. CDR3 nucleotide sequence: TGTGCCAGCAGCTATTCGGACAGGGACAACACTGAAGCTTTCTTT. It encodes CASSYSDRDNTEAFF.

V is TRBV29-1 and J is TRBJ2-3; 7 bases line up with TRBD2. V lost 4 bases, J lost 4 bases, and 11 bases stayed unmatched. CDR3 length equals 15 residues. Germline loops: CDR1 SQVTM, CDR2 ANQGSEA. The CDR3 DNA is TGCAGCGTTGTTGGGCTGGCTAGCGGAGCAGATACGCAGTATTTT. It translates to CSVVGLASGADTQYF.

The chain uses TRBV30 and TRBJ1-1, with D possibly matching TRBD1 (6 bases). Germline assignment: CDR1 GTSNPN and CDR2 SVGIG (reference sequence). The CDR3 has 16 amino acids. V lost 2 bases and J 0 bases, leaving 16 bases between the germline ends. In DNA, the CDR3 is TGTGCCTGGAGTACAGGGATACAGGGCATGAACACTGAAGCTTTCTTT. Its translation is CAWSTGIQGMNTEAFF.

This clonotype has a count of ten or more. The V call is TRBV28, the J call TRBJ2-7, with 15 nucleotides matching TRBD2. The CDR3 extends over 17 amino acids. The germline V gene encodes CDR1 MDHEN and CDR2 SYDVKM. Trimming cost V 4 bases and J 6 bases; bases outside gene matches: 10. The CDR3 DNA is TGTGCCAGCAGTTCGTCGAGGACTAGCGGGAGGGCTGGCGAGCAGTACTTC. It translates to CASSSSRTSGRAGEQYF.

The V gene is TRBV11-2, the J gene TRBJ2-7, with 14 bases fitting TRBD2. After removal of 5 bases from V and 7 bases from J, the junction contained 10 bases not matched to a gene. This CDR3 is built from 16 residues. CDR1 is SGHAT and CDR2 is FQNNGV in the germline V gene. The CDR3 bases are TGTGCCAGCAGCGGGGGGACTAGCGGGAGTATCGGGGAGCAGTACTTC. Amino acids: CASSGGTSGSIGEQYF.

The chain links TRBV11-3 to TRBJ2-1; TRBD2 agrees at 8 bases. CDR1 and CDR2 (germline): SGHNT, YENEEA. This CDR3 contains 19 residues. V lost 5 bases, J lost 0 bases, and 15 bases stayed unmatched. CDR3 amino acids: CASSLRRGAGGDSYNEQFF. CDR3 in DNA: TGTGCCAGCAGCCTACGGCGGGGGGCAGGAGGGGACTCCTACAATGAGCAGTTCTTC.

This clonotype turned up a few times. This chain connects TRBV4-1 to TRBJ1-2; 7 positions match TRBD1. The germline CDR1 and CDR2 sequences are MGHRA and YSYEKL. J was trimmed by 4 bases and V by 0 bases; bases with no gene match: 8. The CDR3 runs 16 residues. The DNA of the CDR3 is TGCGCCAGCAGCCAAGATATGTACGGACAGGTCTATGGCTACACCTTC. Translated: CASSQDMYGQVYGYTF.

Ten or more counts support this clonotype. CDR3 in DNA: TGTGCCAGCAGACAGCGGGAGGGTTACTACGAGCAGTACTTC. It specifies CASRQREGYYEQYF. This chain joins TRBV28 and TRBJ2-7, with 10 bases aligning to TRBD2. Trimming removed 6 bases from V and 3 bases from J; junction bases left unmatched: 5. CDR1 MDHEN and CDR2 SYDVKM come from the germline V gene. This CDR3 has 14 amino acids.

The sample holds many counts of this clonotype. The chain recombines TRBV15 with TRBJ2-5, with TRBD1 matching 7 bases. The CDR3 totals 16 residues. Germline V gene data show CDR1 as LNHNV and CDR2 as YYDKDF (reference sequence). The V segment lost 0 bases and the J segment 13 bases; nucleotides outside the gene matches: 17. Written as DNA, the CDR3 is TGTGCCACCAGCAGAGATTCTGAGACAGGGCCCTATCCTCGGTACTTC. Its translation: CATSRDSETGPYPRYF.

This clonotype showed up just once. The rearrangement uses TRBV4-1 and TRBJ2-2, with TRBD2 as a possible D gene (6 bases). CDR1 and CDR2 (germline): MGHRA, YSYEKL. The CDR3 totals 17 residues. Between the trimmed V and J ends, which lost 3 bases and 1 base, there was a span of 15 bases. The CDR3 sequence: CASSHKGASVNTGELFF. For the CDR3, the DNA is TGCGCCAGCAGCCATAAAGGGGCTAGCGTGAACACCGGGGAGCTGTTTTTT.

The CDR3 sequence: CASSFGGINYGYTF. The CDR3 DNA is TGTGCCAGCAGTTTTGGGGGCATAAACTATGGCTACACCTTC. The chain uses TRBV12-3 or TRBV12-4 and TRBJ1-2; tentatively, D is TRBD1 (6 bases). CDR3 size: 14 residues. Trimming took 3 bases from V and 2 from J, leaving 10 bases between them.

Only a few counts were recorded for this clonotype. The chain links TRBV20-1 to TRBJ2-3; D is possibly TRBD2 (6 bases). The CDR3 length is 14 residues. Germline assignment: CDR1 DFQATT and CDR2 SNEGSKA (reference sequence). The germline V and J ends were trimmed by 1 base and 2 bases, with 10 bases remaining between them. The CDR3 nucleotides read TGCAGTGCTAGAGGCCAGGGACTCACAGATACGCAGTATTTT. This codes for CSARGQGLTDTQYF.

This clonotype was seen at least ten times. This chain uses TRBV6-1 with TRBJ2-7; D gene unclear. Germline CDR1 MNHNS, CDR2 SASEGT. Trimming stripped 2 bases from V and 1 base from J, with 6 bases between. The CDR3 is made up of 13 amino acids. In DNA form, the CDR3 reads TGTGCCAGCAGTGAAATCCTTTCCTACGAGCAGTACTTC. Protein product: CASSEILSYEQYF.

This clonotype turned up a few times. The V gene is TRBV7-6, the J gene TRBJ2-2; TRBD2 might be the D (6 bases). V gave up 5 bases and J gave up 7 bases, with 17 bases separating them. This CDR3 region has 15 residues. The germline gives CDR1 SGHVS, CDR2 FNYEAQ. The CDR3 nucleotides are TGTGCCAGCAGCACTGGGACTCCAACGGGCGGGGAGCTGTTTTTT. Its protein is CASSTGTPTGGELFF.

This clonotype was recorded many times. The chain links TRBV18 to TRBJ1-2; 7 bases align to TRBD1. The CDR3 length is 14 residues. J was trimmed by 5 bases and V by 2 bases; bases with no gene match: 5. Germline CDR1 is KGHSH and CDR2 is LQKENI. The CDR3: CASSPGDSPYGYTF. The CDR3 region has the DNA TGTGCCAGCTCACCAGGGGACAGCCCGTATGGCTACACCTTC.

A remark on this clonotype: At one of its ends the junction is not consistent with the germline gene, which may arise from a read error. The CDR3, as DNA: TGTACCAGCAGTTACAGGGGCTACGAGCAGTACTTC. Translation gives CTSSYRGYEQYF. This sequence joins TRBV6-5 and TRBJ2-7; 7 bases are a match to TRBD1. In germline, CDR1 is MNHEY, CDR2 SVGAGI. This CDR3 has 12 residues.

This clonotype was detected a few times. The genes are TRBV20-1 and TRBJ2-7; D remains unclear. The CDR3 covers 14 residues. CDR1 and CDR2 (germline): DFQATT, SNEGSKA (reference sequence). V gave up 4 bases and J gave up 2 bases, with 15 bases separating them. CDR3 in DNA: TGCAGTGCTATAGGTTCAAGAGCCCCCTACGAGCAGTACTTC. Translation gives CSAIGSRAPYEQYF.

This clonotype occurred many times. This rearrangement joins TRBV28 to TRBJ2-2, with D possibly being TRBD1 (6 bases). This CDR3 contains 16 residues. The V and J ends lost 2 bases and 1 base respectively, with 11 bases between them. Germline V gives CDR1 MDHEN, CDR2 SYDVKM. This CDR3 reads CASSLRVTGNTGELFF. The CDR3 DNA follows: TGTGCCAGCAGTTTAAGAGTGACAGGGAACACCGGGGAGCTGTTTTTT.

The table lists this clonotype with many counts. The chain links TRBV12-3 or TRBV12-4 to TRBJ1-5, with 10 bases matching TRBD1. After removal of 4 bases from V and 2 bases from J, the junction contained 14 bases not matched to a gene. The CDR3 is 19 residues long. CDR3 protein: CASSWGQGLGRRGNQPQHF. CDR3 coding DNA: TGTGCCAGCAGTTGGGGACAGGGGTTGGGAAGAAGGGGCAATCAGCCCCAGCATTTT.

The CDR3 sequence is CASSHSGDSPLHF. CDR3 in DNA: TGTGCCAGCAGCCATAGCGGGGATTCACCCCTCCACTTT. The rearrangement uses TRBV6-1 and TRBJ1-6; D unclear. Trimming left V 6 bases short and J 8 bases short, with 11 bases between. The CDR3 runs to 13 residues. Germline CDR1 reads MNHNS; CDR2 reads SASEGT.

This clonotype appeared many times. The chain employs TRBV7-2 and TRBJ2-1; TRBD2 aligns across 7 bases. The CDR3 contains 16 residues. The V segment lost 1 base and the J segment 5 bases; nucleotides outside the gene matches: 8. From germline, CDR1 is SGHTA and CDR2 FQGNSA. CDR3 bases: TGTGCCAGCAGCTTAGATTCTAGCGGAAACCACAATGAGCAGTTCTTC. Translation gives CASSLDSSGNHNEQFF.

This clonotype was picked up a small number of times. The chain joins TRBV6-2 or TRBV6-3 to TRBJ2-7; 10 nucleotides align to TRBD2. Germline V lookup: CDR1 MNHEY, CDR2 SVGEGT. This CDR3 is 14 amino acids long. V lost 4 bases to trimming and J lost 9 bases; unmatched junction nucleotides: 9. The CDR3 DNA reads TGTGCCAGCAGTTCGAGCGGGAGGGCCTCCGGGCAGTACTTC. Translated: CASSSSGRASGQYF.

This clonotype was detected a few times. The gene calls are TRBV2 and TRBJ2-1; 9 bases are a match to TRBD1. The CDR3 spans 16 residues. Germline trimming cut 5 bases from V and 7 bases from J; bases unmatched to any gene: 12. The V gene's germline CDR1 is SNHLY and CDR2 FYNNEI. The CDR3 loop is CASSRQGGKVLNEQFF. The CDR3 nucleotides read TGTGCCAGCAGTCGACAGGGGGGTAAGGTTTTAAATGAGCAGTTCTTC.